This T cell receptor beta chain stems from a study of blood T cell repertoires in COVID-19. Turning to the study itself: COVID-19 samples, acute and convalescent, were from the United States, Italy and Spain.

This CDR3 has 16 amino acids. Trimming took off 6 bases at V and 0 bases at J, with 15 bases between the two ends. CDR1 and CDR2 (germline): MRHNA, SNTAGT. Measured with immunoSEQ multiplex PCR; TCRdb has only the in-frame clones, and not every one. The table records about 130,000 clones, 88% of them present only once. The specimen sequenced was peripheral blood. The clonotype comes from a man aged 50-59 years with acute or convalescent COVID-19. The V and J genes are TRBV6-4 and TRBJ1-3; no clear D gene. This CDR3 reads CASSNIDSNSGNTIYF. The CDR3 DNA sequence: TGTGCCAGCAGCAATATTGACTCCAACTCTGGAAACACCATATATTTT.